Listed below are T cell receptor beta chains from one sample, sequenced in a study of control samples from healthy donors and cancer patients. Sequencing used immunoSEQ multiplex PCR; TCRdb keeps in-frame clones, though not all of them. This sample has 200,000 or so clones; roughly 94% occur once, and the top ten carry roughly 1.6%. What was sequenced was blood. The receptor set was obtained from a man between 50 and 59 years old in good health. CDR3s include the opening cysteine and the closing phenylalanine or tryptophan. A D gene is named only where the DNA matches it firmly. Clone size, where shown, is once, few, many, or a class for clones that have expanded.

J gene: TRBJ2-5; CDR3 length: 13; D gene: -; clone size: -; V gene: TRBV6-1; CDR3 protein: CASSEAGSMPQYF; CDR3 DNA: TGTGCCAGCAGTGAAGCGGGGAGTATGCCCCAGTACTTC
J gene: TRBJ2-7; CDR3 length: 14; D gene: TRBD1; clone size: -; V gene: TRBV6-6; CDR3 protein: CASTLDRGPYEQYF; CDR3 DNA: TGTGCCAGCACCCTGGACAGGGGACCCTACGAGCAGTACTTC
J gene: TRBJ1-3; CDR3 length: 14; D gene: -; clone size: -; V gene: TRBV19; CDR3 protein: CASSTGATGNTIYF; CDR3 DNA: TGTGCCAGTAGTACAGGGGCTACTGGAAACACCATATATTTT
J gene: TRBJ2-2; CDR3 length: 14; D gene: TRBD1; clone size: -; V gene: TRBV6-5; CDR3 protein: CASSPWQGAGELFF; CDR3 DNA: TGTGCCAGCAGTCCGTGGCAGGGGGCCGGGGAGCTGTTTTTT
J gene: TRBJ2-1; CDR3 length: 12; D gene: -; clone size: -; V gene: TRBV6-6; CDR3 protein: CASSGVYNEQFF; CDR3 DNA: TGTGCCAGCTCGGGTGTCTACAATGAGCAGTTCTTC
J gene: TRBJ1-1; CDR3 length: 16; D gene: -; clone size: -; V gene: TRBV7-3; CDR3 protein: CASSRRAETANTEAFF; CDR3 DNA: TGTGCCAGCAGCCGCCGCGCCGAGACTGCGAACACTGAAGCTTTCTTT
J gene: TRBJ1-1; CDR3 length: 14; D gene: -; clone size: -; V gene: TRBV5-6; CDR3 protein: CASSLWGLNTEAFF; CDR3 DNA: TGTGCCAGCAGCTTGTGGGGGCTGAACACTGAAGCTTTCTTT
J gene: TRBJ2-2; CDR3 length: 13; D gene: -; clone size: -; V gene: TRBV29-1; CDR3 protein: CSVDPANTGELFF; CDR3 DNA: TGCAGCGTTGACCCCGCGAACACCGGGGAGCTGTTTTTT
J gene: TRBJ1-4; CDR3 length: 12; D gene: -; clone size: few; V gene: TRBV5-1; CDR3 protein: CASSSRGEKLFF; CDR3 DNA: TGCGCCAGCAGCTCCCGGGGTGAAAAACTGTTTTTT
J gene: TRBJ1-2; CDR3 length: 15; D gene: TRBD1; clone size: -; V gene: TRBV28; CDR3 protein: CASSRLGTGLWGYTF; CDR3 DNA: TGTGCCAGCAGTCGTTTAGGGACAGGGCTTTGGGGCTACACCTTC
J gene: TRBJ2-2; CDR3 length: 17; D gene: TRBD2; clone size: -; V gene: TRBV3-1/TRBV3-2; CDR3 protein: CASSQRRRGGNTGELFF; CDR3 DNA: TGTGCCAGCAGCCAACGCCGTCGGGGGGGAAACACCGGGGAGCTGTTTTTT
J gene: TRBJ1-4; CDR3 length: 14; D gene: -; clone size: -; V gene: TRBV30; CDR3 protein: CAWSVRGAREKLFF; CDR3 DNA: TGTGCCTGGAGTGTACGGGGGGCAAGAGAAAAACTGTTTTTT
J gene: TRBJ1-1; CDR3 length: 16; D gene: TRBD1; clone size: -; V gene: TRBV7-9; CDR3 protein: CASSPGTGVMNTEAFF; CDR3 DNA: TGTGCCAGCAGCCCAGGGACAGGGGTCATGAACACTGAAGCTTTCTTT
J gene: TRBJ1-5; CDR3 length: 15; D gene: TRBD1; clone size: -; V gene: TRBV15; CDR3 protein: CATSLDRGSNQPQHF; CDR3 DNA: TGTGCCACCAGTTTAGACAGGGGTAGCAATCAGCCCCAGCATTTT
J gene: TRBJ2-3; CDR3 length: 14; D gene: -; clone size: once; V gene: TRBV2; CDR3 protein: CASSERQLTDTQYF; CDR3 DNA: TGTGCCAGCAGTGAACGGCAGCTAACAGATACGCAGTATTTT
J gene: TRBJ1-6; CDR3 length: 15; D gene: -; clone size: -; V gene: TRBV10-3; CDR3 protein: CAIRGGAWDNSPLHF; CDR3 DNA: TGTGCCATCAGGGGAGGGGCATGGGATAATTCACCCCTCCACTTT
J gene: TRBJ2-3; CDR3 length: 13; D gene: -; clone size: -; V gene: TRBV7-2; CDR3 protein: CASSLGDADTQYF; CDR3 DNA: TGTGCCAGCAGCTTAGGAGACGCCGATACGCAGTATTTT
J gene: TRBJ2-1; CDR3 length: 15; D gene: TRBD2; clone size: -; V gene: TRBV7-2; CDR3 protein: CASSFRTSGGHEQFF; CDR3 DNA: TGTGCCAGCAGCTTCAGGACTAGCGGGGGTCATGAGCAGTTCTTC
J gene: TRBJ2-5; CDR3 length: 16; D gene: TRBD1; clone size: -; V gene: TRBV10-3; CDR3 protein: CAISESGQGARETQYF; CDR3 DNA: TGTGCCATCAGTGAGTCGGGACAGGGGGCCAGGGAGACCCAGTACTTC
J gene: TRBJ2-3; CDR3 length: 14; D gene: -; clone size: once; V gene: TRBV18; CDR3 protein: CASSPRGDLHTQYF; CDR3 DNA: TGTGCCAGCTCACCCCGCGGGGATTTGCATACGCAGTATTTT
J gene: TRBJ2-5; CDR3 length: 16; D gene: TRBD2; clone size: once; V gene: TRBV7-9; CDR3 protein: CASSLTSGGSQETQYF; CDR3 DNA: TGTGCCAGCAGCTTGACTAGCGGGGGGTCCCAAGAGACCCAGTACTTC
J gene: TRBJ1-2; CDR3 length: 14; D gene: TRBD1; clone size: -; V gene: TRBV18; CDR3 protein: CASSPSTGREGYTF; CDR3 DNA: TGTGCCAGCTCACCATCGACAGGGCGAGAAGGCTACACCTTC
J gene: TRBJ2-1; CDR3 length: 15; D gene: TRBD2; clone size: -; V gene: TRBV19; CDR3 protein: CASTRTSGGYNEQFF; CDR3 DNA: TGTGCCAGTACCCGGACTAGCGGGGGCTACAATGAGCAGTTCTTC
J gene: TRBJ2-3; CDR3 length: 18; D gene: TRBD2; clone size: -; V gene: TRBV7-2; CDR3 protein: CASSFRTSGGRRTDTQYF; CDR3 DNA: TGTGCCAGCAGCTTCCGGACTAGCGGGGGGCGGCGCACAGATACGCAGTATTTT
J gene: TRBJ1-5; CDR3 length: 14; D gene: -; clone size: -; V gene: TRBV3-1/TRBV3-2; CDR3 protein: CASSLGTAPQPQHF; CDR3 DNA: TGTGCCAGCAGCCTGGGGACCGCTCCTCAGCCCCAGCATTTT
J gene: TRBJ2-3; CDR3 length: 17; D gene: TRBD2; clone size: once; V gene: TRBV19; CDR3 protein: CASTIRTSGGFTDTQYF; CDR3 DNA: TGTGCCAGTACCATAAGGACTAGCGGGGGTTTCACAGATACGCAGTATTTT
J gene: TRBJ1-5; CDR3 length: 12; D gene: -; clone size: -; V gene: TRBV2; CDR3 protein: CASRDSLQPQHF; CDR3 DNA: TGTGCCAGCAGGGACAGTCTACAACCCCAGCATTTT
J gene: TRBJ2-1; CDR3 length: 16; D gene: TRBD2; clone size: -; V gene: TRBV7-9; CDR3 protein: CASSPGGGSSYNEQFF; CDR3 DNA: TGTGCCAGCAGCCCAGGCGGGGGGTCCTCCTACAATGAGCAGTTCTTC
J gene: TRBJ1-5; CDR3 length: 17; D gene: TRBD1; clone size: -; V gene: TRBV4-3; CDR3 protein: CASSSRDRAGSNQPQHF; CDR3 DNA: TGCGCCAGCAGCAGCCGGGACAGGGCGGGTAGCAATCAGCCCCAGCATTTT
J gene: TRBJ1-1; CDR3 length: 13; D gene: TRBD1; clone size: -; V gene: TRBV14; CDR3 protein: CASSQAGGSEAFF; CDR3 DNA: TGTGCCAGCAGCCAAGCAGGGGGGTCTGAAGCTTTCTTT
J gene: TRBJ1-3; CDR3 length: 18; D gene: -; clone size: -; V gene: TRBV19; CDR3 protein: CASSMRSWGPNSGNTIYF; CDR3 DNA: TGTGCCAGTAGTATGAGGTCATGGGGCCCTAACTCTGGAAACACCATATATTTT
J gene: TRBJ1-2; CDR3 length: 13; D gene: -; clone size: -; V gene: TRBV12-3/TRBV12-4; CDR3 protein: CASSFGQGEGYTF; CDR3 DNA: TGTGCCAGCAGTTTTGGGCAGGGTGAAGGCTACACCTTC
J gene: TRBJ1-2; CDR3 length: 13; D gene: -; clone size: once; V gene: TRBV29-1; CDR3 protein: CSVYSGPQGGYTF; CDR3 DNA: TGCAGCGTCTATTCCGGGCCCCAGGGGGGCTACACCTTC
J gene: TRBJ1-6; CDR3 length: 14; D gene: -; clone size: -; V gene: TRBV11-2; CDR3 protein: CASSPGTDNSPLHF; CDR3 DNA: TGTGCCAGCAGCCCCGGGACGGATAATTCACCCCTCCACTTT
J gene: TRBJ1-3; CDR3 length: 14; D gene: -; clone size: -; V gene: TRBV28; CDR3 protein: CASSRRNAGNTIYF; CDR3 DNA: TGTGCCAGCAGTAGAAGGAATGCTGGAAACACCATATATTTT
J gene: TRBJ2-2; CDR3 length: 13; D gene: -; clone size: -; V gene: TRBV7-2; CDR3 protein: CASSSYSTGELFF; CDR3 DNA: TGTGCCAGCAGCTCCTACAGTACCGGGGAGCTGTTTTTT
J gene: TRBJ1-3; CDR3 length: 17; D gene: -; clone size: -; V gene: TRBV5-1; CDR3 protein: CASTLSATGNSGNTIYF; CDR3 DNA: TGCGCCAGCACCCTCTCCGCGACAGGTAACTCTGGAAACACCATATATTTT
J gene: TRBJ1-2; CDR3 length: 14; D gene: TRBD1; clone size: -; V gene: TRBV5-1; CDR3 protein: CASSPDRADYGYTF; CDR3 DNA: TGCGCCAGCAGCCCGGACAGGGCGGACTATGGCTACACCTTC
J gene: TRBJ2-7; CDR3 length: 14; D gene: -; clone size: -; V gene: TRBV11-2; CDR3 protein: CASSLVPGPYEQYF; CDR3 DNA: TGTGCCAGCAGCTTAGTGCCAGGCCCCTACGAGCAGTACTTC
J gene: TRBJ1-1; CDR3 length: 13; D gene: -; clone size: -; V gene: TRBV7-3; CDR3 protein: CASSPGQNTEAFF; CDR3 DNA: TGTGCCAGCAGCCCCGGACAGAACACTGAAGCTTTCTTT
J gene: TRBJ1-6; CDR3 length: 12; D gene: -; clone size: -; V gene: TRBV28; CDR3 protein: CASTLPNSPLHF; CDR3 DNA: TGTGCCAGCACCTTACCAAATTCACCCCTCCACTTT
J gene: TRBJ1-5; CDR3 length: 13; D gene: -; clone size: once; V gene: TRBV28; CDR3 protein: CASSWGEGQPQHF; CDR3 DNA: TGTGCCAGCAGCTGGGGGGAAGGTCAGCCCCAGCATTTT
J gene: TRBJ2-1; CDR3 length: 14; D gene: -; clone size: few; V gene: TRBV10-3; CDR3 protein: CAIRVTRGGNEQFF; CDR3 DNA: TGTGCCATCAGGGTAACCCGAGGCGGTAATGAGCAGTTCTTC
J gene: TRBJ1-1; CDR3 length: 12; D gene: -; clone size: -; V gene: TRBV5-1; CDR3 protein: CASSLTNTEAFF; CDR3 DNA: TGCGCCAGCAGCTTGACCAACACTGAAGCTTTCTTT
J gene: TRBJ2-3; CDR3 length: 17; D gene: TRBD2; clone size: -; V gene: TRBV9; CDR3 protein: CASSVATGGGGADTQYF; CDR3 DNA: TGTGCCAGCAGCGTAGCTACGGGCGGGGGAGGGGCAGATACGCAGTATTTT